This T cell receptor beta chain was identified in a study of early T cells in non-severe SARS-CoV-2 infection. Regarding the study as a whole: Anti-spike CD8 responses were favored by VDJdb matching, which missed private and CD4 specificities.

The CDR3 runs 14 residues. Germline CDR1 and CDR2: SNHLY and FYNNEI. The ends were cut back, 2 bases at V and 7 bases at J, with 12 bases in the middle. Unique molecular identifiers were added to individual cDNA molecules. TCRdb recomputed calls from the 5' RACE reads with MiXCR, one row per CDR3 protein. This sample carries about 61,000 distinct CDR3 sequences, under 14% of them seen once, and the ten largest clones take about 1.7%. This clonotype came up many times. Its antigen is as yet unknown. Source material: whole blood. The gene calls are TRBV2 and TRBJ2-1, with D possibly TRBD1 on 5 matching bases. This clonotype originated in an adult who was a healthcare worker with PCR-confirmed SARS-CoV-2 infection or an uninfected control (not recorded which). The CDR3 sequence: CASSEQGIGNEQFF. CDR3 in DNA: TGTGCCAGCAGTGAACAGGGAATAGGAAATGAGCAGTTCTTC.